Detailed here is one T cell receptor beta chain. Germline V lookup: CDR1 MNHEY, CDR2 SVGAGI. The J segment lost 5 bases and the V segment lost 5 bases, leaving 9 bases of the junction unmatched. The length of the CDR3 is 15 residues. This sample is part of a study of T cell responses to AZD1222 COVID-19 vaccine. Turning to the study itself: Samples with a second dose at about 4 or about 12 weeks were pooled together.

Measured with immunoSEQ multiplex PCR; TCRdb has only the in-frame clones, and not every one. The sample lists about 96,000 clones; 89% were seen once. This sequence originates from an adult in good health. The chain recombines TRBV6-5 with TRBJ1-1, with TRBD1 identical over 9 bases. The sequencing used peripheral blood, collected on day 0 of AZD1222 vaccination. The CDR3 DNA follows: TGTGCCAGCAGTAATCGAGACAGGGGGGGGACTGAAGCTTTCTTT. Translated, it gives CASSNRDRGGTEAFF.